The 26 T cell receptor beta chains below were found in one sample sequenced in a study of cytomegalovirus exposure and HLA in healthy donors. Use of 60 Vbeta and 13 Jbeta primers characterized the PCR. TCRdb's copy holds only in-frame clones and misses some; the assay was immunoSEQ multiplex PCR. Among about 99,000 clones, around 77% were seen once, and the ten largest hold roughly 3.2%. The sample was PBMCs. These receptors were obtained from a man aged 40-49 years in good health and CMV-seronegative.

In this sample, this clone turned up once. The chain is built from TRBV11-2 and TRBJ1-1; D gene unclear. This CDR3 has 15 amino acids. Between the trimmed V and J ends, which lost 1 base and 1 base, there was a span of 10 bases. Per the germline V gene, CDR1 is SGHAT and CDR2 is FQNNGV. CDR3 sequence: CASSLAFGRNTEAFF. The CDR3 DNA follows: TGTGCCAGCAGCTTAGCTTTTGGCAGGAACACTGAAGCTTTCTTT.

The chain uses TRBV5-1 and TRBJ2-3; maybe TRBD2 (6 bases). The germline CDR1 and CDR2 sequences are SGHRS and YFSETQ. This CDR3 is built from 17 residues. The V end lost 4 bases, the J end lost 1 base, and 19 bases lay between the germline ends. The CDR3 protein is CASSLTLSGYGTDTQYF. CDR3 nucleotide sequence: TGCGCCAGCAGCCTGACACTTAGCGGCTATGGCACAGATACGCAGTATTTT.

The chain is built from TRBV10-1 and TRBJ2-7, with 10 bases matching TRBD1. There are 15 residues in the CDR3. Germline V CDR1 and CDR2: WNHNN, SYGVQD (reference sequence). J gave up 2 bases and V 6 bases, and 7 bases lay outside the gene matches. CDR3 in amino acids: CASSLAGQGTYEQYF. CDR3 coding DNA: TGCGCCAGCAGCCTCGCGGGACAGGGGACCTACGAGCAGTACTTC.

The rearrangement joins TRBV9 to TRBJ1-2; 8 bases align to TRBD1. CDR1 and CDR2 from the germline V gene are SGDLS and YYNGEE. This CDR3 spans 13 amino acids. After removal of 0 bases from V and 8 bases from J, the junction contained 3 bases not matched to a gene. The CDR3 DNA reads TGTGCCAGCAGCGTAGGGACAGGGTGGGGCTACACCTTC. It is translated as CASSVGTGWGYTF.

This clone showed up just a few times. J is TRBJ2-7 and V is TRBV2; 8 bases match TRBD2. Germline V CDR1 and CDR2: SNHLY, FYNNEI. With V trimmed by 6 bases and J by 6 bases, 10 bases remained unmatched. This CDR3 contains 14 residues. CDR3 bases: TGTGCCAGCAGCGAGCGACTAGCGTCGGCCGAGCAGTACTTC. As protein: CASSERLASAEQYF.

This chain links TRBV29-1 with TRBJ2-3; 12 bases map to TRBD2. In germline, CDR1 is SQVTM, CDR2 ANQGSEA. The trim removed 5 bases at V and 4 bases at J, leaving 10 bases unmatched. The CDR3 extends over 16 amino acids. The CDR3 spells CSVRTSGDTLADTQYF. In DNA form, the CDR3 reads TGCAGCGTTCGGACTAGCGGGGATACTTTGGCAGATACGCAGTATTTT.

The V gene is TRBV28, the J gene TRBJ2-1; possibly TRBD2 for D (5 bases). This CDR3 has 15 residues. With 7 bases removed from V and 0 bases from J, the gap between germline ends came to 13 bases. The germline V gene encodes CDR1 MDHEN and CDR2 SYDVKM. The CDR3 here is CASMDASYSYNEQFF. The CDR3 DNA follows: TGTGCCAGCATGGACGCTAGCTACTCCTACAATGAGCAGTTCTTC.

This chain links TRBV10-2 with TRBJ2-2, with 12 bases identical to TRBD2. The CDR3 runs 18 residues. With V trimmed by 7 bases and J by 0 bases, 9 bases remained unmatched. Germline V lookup: CDR1 WSHSY, CDR2 SAAADI. Here the CDR3 reads CASTATSGGRANTGELFF. The CDR3 region has the DNA TGCGCCAGCACGGCGACTAGCGGGGGTCGCGCGAACACCGGGGAGCTGTTTTTT.

This clone appeared a few times. The V gene is TRBV28, the J gene TRBJ1-2, with D unresolved. Germline V gene lookup returns CDR1 MDHEN and CDR2 SYDVKM. Trimming removed 5 bases at V and 8 bases at J, with 12 bases between. The CDR3 contains 12 residues. CDR3: CASSLRSWGYTF. The CDR3 DNA reads as TGTGCCAGCAGTCTTCGGTCGTGGGGCTACACCTTC.

The chain recombines TRBV18 with TRBJ2-7; a possible D gene is TRBD1 (5 bases). Trimming removed 0 bases from V and 3 bases from J, with 9 bases in between. CDR1 is KGHSH, CDR2 LQKENI, per germline. This CDR3 contains 14 residues. The CDR3 DNA is TGTGCCAGCTCACCACCTTCCCAGGGCTACGAGCAGTACTTC. It translates to CASSPPSQGYEQYF.

This clone is a singleton in its sample. The V and J genes are TRBV28 and TRBJ1-2; TRBD1 matches at 12 bases. CDR3 size: 19 residues. The V segment lost 3 bases and the J segment 1 base; nucleotides outside the gene matches: 12. In germline, CDR1 is MDHEN, CDR2 SYDVKM. The CDR3 DNA reads as TGTGCCAGCAGTTTCAGGGGGGCTCGGGACAGGGGGCTTAACTATGGCTACACCTTC. The encoded protein is CASSFRGARDRGLNYGYTF.

The chain has TRBV5-1 and TRBJ2-1; TRBD2 matches at 8 bases. J gave up 4 bases and V 0 bases, and 9 bases lay outside the gene matches. In germline, CDR1 is SGHRS, CDR2 YFSETQ. CDR3 length equals 17 residues. The CDR3 bases are TGCGCCAGCAGCTTGGCTGCCGTCGCGGGGGGATACAATGAGCAGTTCTTC. It yields the protein CASSLAAVAGGYNEQFF.

The chain uses TRBV4-1 and TRBJ2-1, with 9 bases lining up with TRBD2. Trimming removed 0 bases from V and 4 bases from J; junction bases left unmatched: 7. Looked up from germline, CDR1 is MGHRA and CDR2 is YSYEKL. This CDR3 has 17 amino acids. The CDR3 sequence is CASSQDAGGPRYNEQFF. DNA for the CDR3: TGCGCCAGCAGCCAAGATGCGGGAGGGCCCCGATACAATGAGCAGTTCTTC.

The DNA of the CDR3 is TGTGCCTGGAAATCTAGTGGGACAGCTTATTCACCCCTCCACTTT. Residues: CAWKSSGTAYSPLHF. This chain uses TRBV30 with TRBJ1-6; 7 bases align to TRBD1. Trimming at V came to 4 bases and at J to 8 bases, leaving 11 bases not matched to a gene. CDR3 length equals 15 residues. In germline, CDR1 is GTSNPN, CDR2 SVGIG (reference sequence).

This clone was detected once. V gene TRBV27 combines with J gene TRBJ1-5; 8 bases match TRBD1. The germline CDR1 and CDR2 sequences are MNHEY and SMNVEV (reference sequence). V was clipped by 6 bases and J by 4 bases; unmatched bases: 8. This CDR3 contains 15 residues. The CDR3 is CASSHDGQGNQPQHF. CDR3 nucleotide sequence: TGTGCCAGCAGCCATGACGGACAGGGAAATCAGCCCCAGCATTTT.

The rearrangement links TRBV27 to TRBJ1-1; D unclear. There are 15 residues in the CDR3. CDR1 and CDR2 from the germline V gene are MNHEY and SMNVEV (reference sequence). The V end lost 0 bases, the J end lost 4 bases, and 12 bases lay between the germline ends. CDR3 DNA: TGTGCCAGCAGTTTATCGGGCCTGGCAGGCACTGAAGCTTTCTTT. Protein: CASSLSGLAGTEAFF.

The chain uses TRBV6-6 and TRBJ1-1; TRBD1 aligns across 8 bases. The ends lost 4 bases at V and 6 bases at J; junction bases unmatched: 4. Looked up from germline, CDR1 is MNHNY and CDR2 is SVGAGI (reference sequence). The CDR3 sequence is 13 residues long. The CDR3 nucleotides read TGTGCCAGCAGTTTCAGGGGGCTCGCTGAAGCTTTCTTT. The encoded protein is CASSFRGLAEAFF.

This chain links TRBV23-1 with TRBJ2-7; D is undetermined. TRBV23-1 falls under the ORF class, with uncertain function. This CDR3 spans 16 amino acids. V lost 1 base and J lost 4, with 17 bases in between. The CDR3 reads CASSQFRRSGPYEQYF. DNA of the CDR3: TGCGCCAGCAGTCAATTCAGGCGATCAGGTCCGTACGAGCAGTACTTC.

The J gene is TRBJ2-2, the V gene TRBV5-1, with a possible D match to TRBD1 (6 bases). The CDR3 consists of 15 residues. Germline V gene sequence: CDR1 SGHRS, CDR2 YFSETQ. Between the trimmed V and J ends, which lost 4 bases and 3 bases, there was a span of 13 bases. For the CDR3, the DNA is TGCGCCAGCAGCCTTAACACAGGGTACACCGGGGAGCTGTTTTTT. Its translation is CASSLNTGYTGELFF.

V and J are TRBV7-3 and TRBJ1-1, with 7 positions matching TRBD1. The CDR3 runs 13 residues. The ends lost 5 bases at V and 9 bases at J; junction bases unmatched: 9. Germline V gives CDR1 SGHTA, CDR2 FQGTGA. The CDR3 DNA sequence: TGTGCCAGCAGCCCAACCCCACAGGGGCAAGCTTTCTTT. Protein product: CASSPTPQGQAFF.

The V call is TRBV2, the J call TRBJ1-1, with D possibly TRBD1 on 5 matching bases. CDR3 size: 14 residues. V was shortened by 4 bases and J by 8 bases, with 17 bases between the two germline ends. The germline CDR1 and CDR2 sequences are SNHLY and FYNNEI. DNA of the CDR3: TGTGCCAGCAGTGTCTCCAGGGCCTTCGTAGAAGCTTTCTTT. It yields the protein CASSVSRAFVEAFF.

The V call is TRBV25-1, the J call TRBJ2-2, with 7 bases that match TRBD1. CDR3 size: 16 residues. CDR1 is MGHDK and CDR2 is SYGVNS in the germline V gene. V trimming: 4 bases; J trimming: 2 bases; junction bases outside the gene matches: 7. The DNA of the CDR3 is TGTGCCAGCAGTGGTCCGGGACAGATAAACACCGGGGAGCTGTTTTTT. Translation gives CASSGPGQINTGELFF.

The rearrangement uses TRBV7-3 and TRBJ2-5; tentatively, D is TRBD1 (6 bases). Trimming cost V 5 bases and J 5 bases, with 12 bases left between them. Germline CDR1 and CDR2: SGHTA and FQGTGA. This CDR3 spans 13 amino acids. The CDR3 sequence is CASSLGASETQYF. The CDR3 DNA reads TGTGCCAGCAGCCTGGGGGCCTCTGAGACCCAGTACTTC.

The chain combines TRBV25-1 with TRBJ2-7; D unclear. CDR1 and CDR2 from the germline V gene are MGHDK and SYGVNS. CDR3 size: 12 residues. V was cut by 4 bases and J by 4 bases, with 8 bases left in between. CDR3 nucleotide sequence: TGTGCCAGCAGTGCTGGGCAATACGAGCAGTACTTC. Encoded protein: CASSAGQYEQYF.

The genes are TRBV27 and TRBJ1-1, with D possibly TRBD1 on 5 matching bases. The CDR3 sequence is 17 residues long. Germline V CDR1 and CDR2: MNHEY, SMNVEV (reference sequence). Trimming removed 2 bases at V and 4 bases at J, with 20 bases between. CDR3: CASSLVGGGTGRTEAFF. For the CDR3, the DNA is TGTGCCAGCAGTTTAGTTGGGGGGGGAACGGGGCGCACTGAAGCTTTCTTT.

V and J are TRBV9 and TRBJ2-3, with 10 bases aligning to TRBD2. V shed 3 bases, J shed 4 bases, and the junction held 5 bases outside the gene matches. CDR3 length: 15 residues. Germline lookup yields CDR1 SGDLS and CDR2 YYNGEE. The chain's CDR3 is CASSASSGGSDTQYF. In DNA, the CDR3 is TGTGCCAGCAGCGCCTCTAGCGGGGGCTCAGATACGCAGTATTTT. The complete variable domain, with remaining parts taken from reference TRBV9 and TRBJ2-3, reads DSGVTQTPKHLITATGQRVTLRCSPRSGDLSVYWYQQSLDQGLQFLIQYYNGEERAKGNILERFSAQQFPDLHSELNLSSLELGDSALYFCASSASSGGSDTQYFGPGTRLTVL.